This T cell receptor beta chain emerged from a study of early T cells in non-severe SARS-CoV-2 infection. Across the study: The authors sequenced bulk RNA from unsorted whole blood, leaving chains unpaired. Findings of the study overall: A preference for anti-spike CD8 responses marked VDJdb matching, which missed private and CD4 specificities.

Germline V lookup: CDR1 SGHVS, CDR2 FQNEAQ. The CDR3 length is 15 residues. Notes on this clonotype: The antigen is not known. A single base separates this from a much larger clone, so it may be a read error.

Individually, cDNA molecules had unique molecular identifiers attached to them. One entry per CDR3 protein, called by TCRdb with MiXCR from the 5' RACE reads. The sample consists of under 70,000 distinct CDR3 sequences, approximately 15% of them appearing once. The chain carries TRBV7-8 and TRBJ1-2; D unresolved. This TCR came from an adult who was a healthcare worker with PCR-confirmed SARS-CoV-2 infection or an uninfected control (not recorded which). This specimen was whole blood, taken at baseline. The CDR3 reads CGSSLAEGNGYGYTF. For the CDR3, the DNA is TGTGGCAGCAGCTTAGCGGAAGGAAATGGCTATGGCTACACCTTC.